These 27 T cell receptor beta chains were all obtained from the same sample, sequenced in a study of blood T cell repertoires in COVID-19. Clones were sequenced by immunoSEQ multiplex PCR, and TCRdb holds only the in-frame ones, with some missing. The sample has about 210,000 clones; 80% are singletons. Sequenced material: peripheral blood. The source is a man between 60 and 75 years old with acute or convalescent COVID-19.

J is TRBJ2-1 and V is TRBV5-8; the match to TRBD2 covers 11 bases. The CDR3 has 17 amino acids. V gave up 2 bases and J gave up 3 bases; unmatched junction bases: 7. Germline V gives CDR1 SGHTS, CDR2 YDEGEE. The CDR3 protein is CASSFPLAGVHYNEQFF. The CDR3 nucleotides read TGTGCCAGCAGCTTCCCACTAGCGGGAGTTCACTACAATGAGCAGTTCTTC.

This clone was observed at least ten times. This chain joins TRBV12-3 or TRBV12-4 and TRBJ2-1; 8 nucleotides match TRBD1. There are 12 residues in the CDR3. V shed 5 bases and J 6 bases; nucleotides not matched to a gene: 0. In DNA, the CDR3 is TGTGCCAGCAGTGACAGGGGCAATGAGCAGTTCTTC. Protein product: CASSDRGNEQFF.

CDR3 in amino acids: CASSYSGSSNYGYTF. In DNA, the CDR3 is TGTGCCAGCAGTTACTCGGGCAGTTCGAACTATGGCTACACCTTC. The V and J genes are TRBV6-5 and TRBJ1-2; D call uncertain. This CDR3 comprises 15 residues. V was trimmed by 0 bases and J by 2 bases, leaving 10 bases between them. CDR1 and CDR2 (germline): MNHEY, SVGAGI.

The rearrangement links TRBV19 to TRBJ2-7, with 10 bases that match TRBD1. The J segment lost 1 base and the V segment lost 3 bases, leaving 24 bases of the junction unmatched. This CDR3 region has 22 residues. CDR1 is LNHDA and CDR2 is SQIVND in the germline V gene (reference sequence). This CDR3 reads CASSIPPGTGESLVLASYEQYF. CDR3 in DNA: TGTGCCAGTAGTATTCCCCCCGGGACAGGGGAGAGTTTAGTTTTGGCTTCCTACGAGCAGTACTTC.

The V call is TRBV7-6, the J call TRBJ2-3; TRBD2 is a possible D gene (5 bases). Trimming stripped 8 bases from V and 3 bases from J, with 18 bases between. The CDR3 has 15 residues. Germline V CDR1 and CDR2: SGHVS, FNYEAQ. CDR3 amino acids: CASRKTRTQTDTQYF. In DNA, the CDR3 is TGTGCCAGCCGAAAAACCAGGACTCAAACAGATACGCAGTATTTT.

This chain connects TRBV9 to TRBJ2-5; D is undetermined. The V end was cut by 0 bases, the J end by 4 bases, with 7 bases between. This CDR3 region has 13 residues. In germline, CDR1 is SGDLS, CDR2 YYNGEE. The CDR3 coding sequence is TGTGCCAGCAGCGTAGCTCCCCGAGAGACCCAGTACTTC. Translated, it gives CASSVAPRETQYF.

The chain links TRBV4-3 to TRBJ2-1; TRBD2 agrees at 10 bases. J lost 12 bases, V lost 4 bases, and 15 bases had no gene match. Germline-derived CDR1 and CDR2 are LGHNA and YSLEER. The CDR3 has 16 residues. The CDR3 loop is CASSPAASGGALWQFF. CDR3 nucleotides: TGCGCCAGCAGCCCTGCGGCCAGCGGGGGGGCGTTATGGCAGTTCTTC.

The chain joins TRBV5-6 to TRBJ1-5; D perhaps matches TRBD1 (5 bases). V shed 4 bases and J shed 4 bases, with 18 bases lying between them. The germline V gene has CDR1 SGHDT and CDR2 YYEEEE. This CDR3 has 16 residues. CDR3 region: CASSHSWQGRNQPQHF. CDR3 DNA sequence: TGTGCCAGCAGCCACTCCTGGCAGGGAAGAAATCAGCCCCAGCATTTT.

In this sample, this clone turned up a few times. The gene calls are TRBV5-5 and TRBJ2-7, with TRBD1 matching over 11 bases. V lost 6 bases and J lost 2; bases outside the gene matches: 10. Germline CDR1 and CDR2: SGHKS and YYEKEE (reference sequence). This CDR3 is built from 16 residues. The CDR3 sequence: CASIPFPGQGAYEQYF. The CDR3 DNA reads as TGTGCCAGCATTCCATTTCCGGGACAGGGGGCCTACGAGCAGTACTTC.

This chain joins TRBV24-1 and TRBJ1-3, with D perhaps TRBD1 (5 bases). The germline V and J ends were trimmed by 7 bases and 2 bases, with 14 bases remaining between them. Per the germline V gene, CDR1 is KGHDR and CDR2 is SFDVKD. The CDR3 length is 15 residues. The CDR3 here is CATRGGKSTGNTIYF. CDR3 sequence (DNA): TGTGCCACCAGGGGGGGTAAGTCAACTGGAAACACCATATATTTT.

The genes are TRBV29-1 and TRBJ1-4; TRBD1 is a possible D gene (5 bases). The CDR3 totals 15 residues. The V gene lost 4 bases and the J gene lost 0 bases, with 12 bases spanning the gap. Germline CDR1 reads SQVTM; CDR2 reads ANQGSEA. The CDR3 protein is CSVALRGATNEKLFF. The CDR3 nucleotides are TGCAGCGTTGCGCTTCGGGGGGCAACTAATGAAAAACTGTTTTTT.

The CDR3 DNA reads TGCGCCAGCAGCCTCTGGCCGGGTACCAACTATGGCTACACCTTC. It translates to CASSLWPGTNYGYTF. This sequence joins TRBV4-3 and TRBJ1-2; D is ambiguous. Germline V gives CDR1 LGHNA, CDR2 YSLEER. Deletions cut 4 bases from V and 2 bases from J, with 14 bases between. CDR3 size: 15 residues.

J is TRBJ2-7 and V is TRBV29-1; D perhaps matches TRBD1 (6 bases). CDR3 length: 13 amino acids. From germline, CDR1 is SQVTM and CDR2 ANQGSEA. With 7 bases removed from V and 0 bases from J, the gap between germline ends came to 13 bases. Here the CDR3 reads CSAEGQDSYEQYF. The CDR3 region has the DNA TGCAGCGCTGAGGGACAAGACTCCTACGAGCAGTACTTC.

The chain links TRBV6-5 to TRBJ1-4, with unresolved D. The germline V gene has CDR1 MNHEY and CDR2 SVGAGI. V was shortened by 6 bases and J by 4 bases, with 15 bases between the two germline ends. The CDR3 length is 15 residues. The CDR3 DNA reads TGTGCCAGCAGACGAGGTCCGGCGGGTAATGAAAAACTGTTTTTT. It translates to CASRRGPAGNEKLFF.

This clone came up a few times. V and J are TRBV7-8 and TRBJ2-7; 12 bases agree with TRBD2. The V gene end was trimmed by 5 bases and the J gene end by 7 bases; junction bases not matched to a gene: 6. The CDR3 runs 14 residues. CDR1 SGHVS and CDR2 FQNEAQ come from the germline V gene. The CDR3 reads CASSPRTSGVEQYF. For the CDR3, the DNA is TGTGCCAGCAGCCCAAGGACTAGCGGGGTAGAGCAGTACTTC.

This sequence joins TRBV12-3 or TRBV12-4 and TRBJ1-2, with 7 nucleotides matching TRBD1. Unmatched junction bases numbered 5, after V lost 7 bases and J lost 6 bases. The CDR3 is 12 amino acids. CDR3: CASTRGEHGYTF. DNA for the CDR3: TGTGCCAGCACCAGGGGGGAACATGGCTACACCTTC.

This chain's CDR3 is CASSQGARGEQYF. Written as DNA, the CDR3 is TGTGCCAGCTCACAGGGGGCGAGGGGCGAGCAGTACTTC. This rearrangement joins TRBV18 to TRBJ2-7, with 7 bases matching TRBD1. V trimming: 4 bases; J trimming: 6 bases; junction bases outside the gene matches: 6. The germline CDR1 and CDR2 sequences are KGHSH and LQKENI. CDR3 length equals 13 residues.

This chain connects TRBV10-1 to TRBJ1-1, with D possibly being TRBD1 (6 bases). Looked up from germline, CDR1 is WNHNN and CDR2 is SYGVQD (reference sequence). This CDR3 has 12 residues. Trimming removed 7 bases from V and 0 bases from J, with 6 bases in between. Written as DNA, the CDR3 is TGCGCCAGCACAGGGGTGAACACTGAAGCTTTCTTT. This gives the protein CASTGVNTEAFF.

This clone was seen many times. Other DNA sequences within the sample encode an identical CDR3. The gene calls are TRBV7-2 and TRBJ2-3; TRBD1 aligns across 7 bases. This CDR3 is built from 16 residues. Germline V gene lookup returns CDR1 SGHTA and CDR2 FQGNSA. Trimming removed 5 bases from V and 1 base from J; junction bases left unmatched: 9. In DNA form, the CDR3 reads TGTGCCAGCAGCCTAACCGGGACAGCCGGCACAGATACGCAGTATTTT. This sequence encodes CASSLTGTAGTDTQYF.

The genes are TRBV10-3 and TRBJ1-6; 8 positions match TRBD1. The CDR3 sequence is 16 residues long. V shed 5 bases and J 10 bases; nucleotides not matched to a gene: 13. CDR1 is ENHRY and CDR2 is SYGVKD in the germline V gene. CDR3 sequence (DNA): TGTGCCATCAGTACCTCCCAGGACAGGGTCAACTCACCCCTCCACTTT. It specifies CAISTSQDRVNSPLHF.

V gene TRBV7-6 combines with J gene TRBJ1-3; D not resolved. Germline lookup yields CDR1 SGHVS and CDR2 FNYEAQ. V was shortened by 4 bases and J by 4 bases, with 14 bases between the two germline ends. This CDR3 is 15 amino acids long. In nucleotides, the CDR3 is TGTGCCAGCAGCTCGTTTACGGCGGGGGGAAACACCATATATTTT. Protein sequence: CASSSFTAGGNTIYF.

V usage is TRBV28 and J usage is TRBJ2-1, with 12 bases identical to TRBD1. V lost 6 bases and J lost 6; bases outside the gene matches: 6. Germline V gives CDR1 MDHEN, CDR2 SYDVKM. The CDR3 runs to 15 residues. The CDR3 nucleotides are TGTGCCAGCAGATCCGGGACAGGGGGCCTCAATGAGCAGTTCTTC. It specifies CASRSGTGGLNEQFF.

The V and J genes are TRBV5-1 and TRBJ2-1, with 11 nucleotides matching TRBD2. Germline CDR1 is SGHRS and CDR2 is YFSETQ. Trimming cost V 2 bases and J 6 bases; bases outside gene matches: 4. The CDR3 has 15 residues. The CDR3 here is CASSFRSGGGNEQFF. The DNA for the CDR3 is TGCGCCAGCAGCTTTCGTAGCGGGGGGGGCAATGAGCAGTTCTTC.

The chain is built from TRBV9 and TRBJ1-2; no definite D call. V lost 0 bases, J lost 8 bases, and 11 bases lay in between. The CDR3 contains 13 residues. In germline, CDR1 is SGDLS, CDR2 YYNGEE. This CDR3 is CASSVVGALGYTF. The CDR3 nucleotides read TGTGCCAGCAGCGTAGTGGGAGCCCTAGGCTACACCTTC.

The rearrangement links TRBV29-1 to TRBJ1-1; D remains unclear. Germline values: CDR1 SQVTM, CDR2 ANQGSEA. Deletions cut 4 bases from V and 0 bases from J, with 12 bases between. The CDR3 is 14 amino acids. CDR3 region: CSVGPSFMNTEAFF. In DNA, the CDR3 is TGCAGCGTTGGGCCGTCCTTCATGAACACTGAAGCTTTCTTT. The full variable domain, rest sourced from reference TRBV29-1 and TRBJ1-1, is SAVISQKPSRDICQRGTSLTIQCQVDSQVTMMFWYRQQPGQSLTLIATANQGSEATYESGFVIDKFPISRPNLTFSTLTVSNMSPEDSSIYLCSVGPSFMNTEAFFGQGTRLTVV.

The gene calls are TRBV12-3 or TRBV12-4 and TRBJ1-5; D gene uncertain. CDR3 length equals 13 residues. V was trimmed by 7 bases and J by 1 base, leaving 8 bases between them. The CDR3 DNA is TGTGCCAGCAATCGAGGGAGCAATCAGCCCCAGCATTTT. Translation gives CASNRGSNQPQHF.

This chain links TRBV29-1 with TRBJ2-3; D might be TRBD1 (6 bases). V gave up 1 base and J gave up 2 bases, with 10 bases separating them. The germline gives CDR1 SQVTM, CDR2 ANQGSEA. The CDR3 has 14 amino acids. The CDR3 spells CSVEGTGITDTQYF. The CDR3 DNA is TGCAGCGTTGAAGGTACAGGGATCACAGATACGCAGTATTTT.